This T cell receptor (beta chain) was recorded in a study of cytomegalovirus exposure and HLA in healthy donors (dated 2017 in TCRdb). About the study as a whole: According to a later analysis, one platform produced both the roughly 120 validation repertoires and the 550 to 800 repertoires of the first cohort. The study was designed to test whether signatures of past pathogen exposure could be identified by cataloging public T cell receptors. To predict cytomegalovirus infection status, the study brought together high-throughput TCR immunosequencing, statistical association of individual TCRs with disease status, and machine learning. Along with the roughly 610-subject first cohort, a separate validation cohort of over a hundred different subjects was used.

The method behind the library was the immunoSEQ multiplex PCR assay. The study's processing was this. To diagnose cytomegalovirus status from the catalog of TCR beta chain sequences, a statistical classification framework was built. As stored in TCRdb, this immuneACCESS dataset retains in-frame rearrangements with V and J assigned. A fraction of the clones does not appear; measured against another copy, unresolved V genes explain less than half of the discrepancy, and the remainder lacks a known reason. The V and J calls and the clone size are those of that table, but D and trimming were determined from the DNA. This sample gives about 130,000 clones in total; around 90% of them show up just once. Roughly 2% of the sample is held by the ten biggest clonotypes. The donors belonged to the validation cohort of about 130 subjects, which was separate from the approximately 700-subject first cohort. What the work shows at the level of the full study, not this receptor alone: The study gave a list of more than 150 TCR beta chains associated with cytomegalovirus. Most TCR sequences were observed very rarely across donors, whereas some public TCRs were present in many individuals. A later analysis found that TCRs clustered in the first cohort also tended to co-occur in the roughly 120 validation repertoires, with approximately 95% of cluster scores above 0. The validation cohort had no HLA typing available for a later analysis, so co-occurrence within that cohort was assessed over all 120 or so repertoires. The classifier was reported to diagnose cytomegalovirus status with high specificity and sensitivity in both the original and validation cohorts. In vitro tests confirmed that three of the cytomegalovirus-associated TCR beta chains recognize cytomegalovirus antigens. It was suggested by the authors that the approach could potentially be generalized to other disease states and immunological phenotypes.

Turning to this clone: Its specific antigen is unknown. No quality values exist for individual bases; no much larger clone is one base distant.

The CDR3, cysteine through phenylalanine, is 14 amino acids long. CDR3 DNA is the only sequence kept; it has 42 bases, read in frame from the first base. Germline trimming amounts to 5 bases on V and 6 bases on J, with 9 as the count of junction bases outside the gene matches. Looking up the germline V gene (reference sequence) yields CDR1 LNHDA and CDR2 SQIVND. The specimen was PBMCs. The rearranged chain carries TRBV19 and TRBJ1-2; TRBD1 fits 7 bases in the junction. This TCR was recovered from a woman under 30 in good health and CMV-seronegative. The CDR3 region reads CASSSPGGADGYTF. In nucleotides, the sequence is TGTGCCAGTAGTTCCCCAGGGGGTGCGGATGGCTACACCTTC.